This TCR beta chain was recorded in a study of shared clonotypes between healthy human individuals. V shed 6 bases, J shed 8 bases, and the junction held 4 bases outside the gene matches. Per germline, CDR1 SEHNR and CDR2 FQNEAQ (reference sequence). The CDR3 has 13 amino acids. Notes on the study in general: As a rule, naive subsets had a larger estimated richness than memory subsets. In having few donors, the study represented limited genetic and exposure-history diversity. Large depth notwithstanding, sorted-subset sequencing proved incomplete by rarefaction.

Sequenced by immunoSEQ multiplex PCR; TCRdb stores in-frame clones only, minus some. The table includes about 2.1 million clones, about 92% detected once. Comment on this clone: Its antigen is as yet unknown.

Naive CD8 cells, CD45RO-negative and positively selected for CCR7, excluded terminally differentiated effector memory CD45RA+ cells. The chain combines TRBV7-9 with TRBJ1-4, with TRBD1 identical over 9 bases. This TCR was recovered from a man aged 18-30 years in good health. Some clones in this sample may be carry-over from other donors' samples. Input material: naive CD8+ T cells from PBMCs. DNA for the CDR3: TGTGCCAGCAGGGTGGGACAGGGAGAAAAACTGTTTTTT. Amino acids: CASRVGQGEKLFF.